Only a few counts were recorded for the clone carrying this T cell receptor beta chain. The antigen is undetermined. A first 10-cycle multiplex round used 32 V-gene and 13 J-gene primers on TCR beta CDR3. TCRdb re-analysed the multiplex PCR reads in MiXCR, keeping a single row per CDR3 protein. The table shows about 9,600 distinct CDR3 sequences, with 30% to 35% occurring only once. Bulk tumor genomic DNA, 450 to 750 ng per sample, was the template. The authors collected several far-apart biopsies from each primary tumor during surgery. Patients with untreated, newly diagnosed non-small cell lung cancer underwent curative surgery. The data belong to a study of immune heterogeneity within non-small cell lung tumors. The study, taken as a whole, reports: Different patients shared few of their high-frequency T-cell receptor beta clonotypes.

The CDR3 totals 14 residues. V was trimmed by 3 bases and J by 2 bases, leaving 13 bases between them. CDR1 and CDR2 from the germline V gene are DFQATT and SNEGSKA (reference sequence). The sample taken for sequencing was lung tumor tissue. The TCR was taken from a man in his sixties with non-small cell lung cancer. V is TRBV20-1 and J is TRBJ2-5, with D tentatively TRBD2 (5 bases). CDR3 amino acids: CSASRGPEQETQYF. CDR3 nucleotides: TGCAGTGCTAGTCGCGGGCCAGAACAAGAGACCCAGTACTTC.